Below, 5 T cell receptor beta chains from the same sample are listed, as sequenced in a study of T-cell reconstitution after alpha-beta-depleted transplantation in children. Preparation of the TCRbeta library used unique molecular identifiers. TCRdb used MiXCR to reprocess the PCR reads, holding one entry per CDR3 protein. Of 350,000 to 450,000 distinct CDR3 sequences listed, roughly 20% are singletons. Source: PBMCs from the stem cell graft donor, taken from the stem cell graft. The receptors derive from a human donor who donated a stem cell graft to a child with acute myeloid leukemia.

The sample holds a few counts of this clonotype. V usage is TRBV5-1 and J usage is TRBJ1-5; maybe TRBD1 (5 bases). CDR1 SGHRS and CDR2 YFSETQ come from the germline V gene. CDR3 length: 14 residues. Trimming removed 4 bases at V and 0 bases at J, with 8 bases between. The chain's CDR3 is CASSTGASNQPQHF. The CDR3 bases are TGCGCCAGCAGCACCGGGGCTAGCAATCAGCCCCAGCATTTT.

This sequence joins TRBV29-1 and TRBJ1-4; D is ambiguous. This CDR3 contains 13 residues. Germline V gene data show CDR1 as SQVTM and CDR2 as ANQGSEA. V was clipped by 0 bases and J by 4 bases, with 6 bases between them. CDR3 sequence: CSVEDGINEKLFF. The CDR3 nucleotides are TGCAGCGTTGAAGACGGGATTAATGAAAAACTGTTTTTT.

The V gene is TRBV5-1, the J gene TRBJ1-1; D remains ambiguous. The length of the CDR3 is 14 residues. Trimming cost V 8 bases and J 0 bases, with 14 bases left between them. From germline, CDR1 is SGHRS and CDR2 YFSETQ. CDR3 nucleotide sequence: TGCGCCAGTACTTTGATGGACGTGAACACTGAAGCTTTCTTT. Protein: CASTLMDVNTEAFF.

This chain joins TRBV23-1 and TRBJ2-2; TRBD1 agrees at 8 bases. TRBV23-1 is an open reading frame whose function is uncertain. CDR3 length: 16 amino acids. V shed 3 bases and J 1 base; nucleotides not matched to a gene: 4. This CDR3 is CASSQTGTGNTGELFF. The CDR3 nucleotides read TGCGCCAGCAGTCAGACCGGGACAGGGAACACCGGGGAGCTGTTTTTT.

This clonotype was counted many times. The genes are TRBV4-2 and TRBJ2-1; 7 nucleotides agree with TRBD2. The CDR3 consists of 17 residues. Per the germline V gene, CDR1 is LGHNA and CDR2 is YNFKEQ. With V trimmed by 0 bases and J by 1 base, 6 bases remained unmatched. The CDR3 spells CASSQELGGGSYNEQFF. For the CDR3, the DNA is TGTGCCAGCAGCCAAGAATTGGGCGGGGGTTCCTACAATGAGCAGTTCTTC.